The 17 T cell receptor beta chains reported below all come from one sample, sequenced in a study of shared clonotypes between healthy human individuals. Sequenced by immunoSEQ multiplex PCR; TCRdb stores in-frame clones only, minus some. The sample holds under 1,100,000 clones, around 82% seen once. The sequenced material came from memory CD4+ T cells from PBMCs. Subset of the sample: CD45RA-negative fraction. The origin of the receptors is a man aged 18 to 30 in good health. Some clones in this sample may be carry-over from other donors' samples.

The V gene is TRBV7-3, the J gene TRBJ2-2, with a possible D match to TRBD1 (6 bases). This CDR3 has 14 residues. Germline CDR1 and CDR2: SGHTA and FQGTGA. V was clipped by 5 bases and J by 6 bases, with 13 bases between them. In DNA, the CDR3 is TGTGCCAGCAGCCCCAGGGGAGACCCCGGGGAGCTGTTTTTT. Translated, it gives CASSPRGDPGELFF.

The V and J genes are TRBV6-1 and TRBJ2-7; 7 positions match TRBD1. Germline V gene lookup returns CDR1 MNHNS and CDR2 SASEGT. J gave up 5 bases and V 6 bases, and 7 bases lay outside the gene matches. The CDR3 loop spans 13 amino acids. Written as DNA, the CDR3 is TGTGCCAGCAGAACAGGGGTGGAGGACGAGCAGTACTTC. Translated: CASRTGVEDEQYF.

The chain has TRBV7-4 and TRBJ2-5; no clear D. CDR1 is SGHVT and CDR2 is SQSDAQ in the germline V gene. With 1 base removed from V and 1 base from J, the gap between germline ends came to 13 bases. This CDR3 has 16 residues. The CDR3 sequence: CASSLGRWRRQETQYF. For the CDR3, the DNA is TGTGCCAGCAGCTTAGGAAGGTGGCGGCGCCAAGAGACCCAGTACTTC.

This rearrangement joins TRBV2 to TRBJ2-5; D call uncertain. V dropped 5 bases and J dropped 5 bases, with 12 bases sitting between them. CDR1 is SNHLY, CDR2 FYNNEI, per germline. CDR3 length: 13 amino acids. DNA for the CDR3: TGTGCCAGCAGTCCTCGTTTAGGGGAGACCCAGTACTTC. The encoded protein is CASSPRLGETQYF.

This clone was seen more than once but under ten times. Additional DNA sequences in this sample encode the identical CDR3. The gene calls are TRBV6-5 and TRBJ2-3; 8 bases align to TRBD2. After removal of 7 bases from V and 4 bases from J, the junction contained 7 bases not matched to a gene. The germline CDR1 and CDR2 sequences are MNHEY and SVGAGI. The CDR3 is made up of 14 amino acids. DNA of the CDR3: TGTGCCAGCACAAGAGCGGGAGAGGCAGATACGCAGTATTTT. It specifies CASTRAGEADTQYF.

The gene calls are TRBV10-3 and TRBJ1-2, with TRBD1 matching 9 bases. CDR1 and CDR2 (germline): ENHRY, SYGVKD. V lost 7 bases, J lost 3 bases, and 6 bases stayed unmatched. The CDR3 loop spans 14 amino acids. The CDR3 coding sequence is TGTGCCATCACCCACGGACAGGGGTACTATGGCTACACCTTC. Translating it yields CAITHGQGYYGYTF.

The chain uses TRBV7-2 and TRBJ2-7; D gene uncertain. The V gene's germline CDR1 is SGHTA and CDR2 FQGNSA. V was shortened by 4 bases and J by 3 bases, with 16 bases between the two germline ends. The CDR3 sequence is 15 residues long. The CDR3 here is CASSSRRPGYYEQYF. In DNA, the CDR3 is TGTGCCAGCAGCTCCCGACGGCCTGGCTACTACGAGCAGTACTTC. Looking up the rest from reference TRBV7-2 and TRBJ2-7 gives the full variable domain: GAGVSQSPSNKVTEKGKDVELRCDPISGHTALYWYRQSLGQGLEFLIYFQGNSAPDKSGLPSDRFSAERTGGSVSTLTIQRTQQEDSAVYLCASSSRRPGYYEQYFGPGTRLTVT.

The J gene is TRBJ1-1, the V gene TRBV15; a possible D gene is TRBD1 (6 bases). CDR3 length: 13 amino acids. V lost 5 bases and J lost 6, with 13 bases in between. Per germline, CDR1 LNHNV and CDR2 YYDKDF (reference sequence). CDR3 residues: CATSLRQESEAFF. The CDR3 DNA is TGTGCCACCAGCTTACGACAGGAGTCTGAAGCTTTCTTT.

The genes are TRBV12-5 and TRBJ2-4; D is unclear. V was pared by 7 bases and J by 7 bases, with 5 bases between. Germline V CDR1 and CDR2: LGHNT, FRNRAP. CDR3 size: 10 residues. This CDR3 is CASVGNIQYF. Here the CDR3 DNA reads TGTGCTAGTGTGGGTAACATTCAGTACTTC.

The chain has TRBV7-8 and TRBJ2-7; 8 bases fit TRBD1. The CDR3 sequence is 15 residues long. The trim removed 0 bases at V and 4 bases at J, leaving 5 bases unmatched. Germline assignment: CDR1 SGHVS and CDR2 FQNEAQ. In DNA, the CDR3 is TGTGCCAGCAGCTTAGCTTTGGACAGGGAGTACGAGCAGTACTTC. Amino acids: CASSLALDREYEQYF.

The chain links TRBV20-1 to TRBJ2-7; D may be TRBD2 (6 bases). Deletions cut 8 bases from V and 2 bases from J, with 10 bases between. Germline CDR1 is DFQATT and CDR2 is SNEGSKA (reference sequence). The CDR3 is 11 amino acids. Here the CDR3 reads CSNSGPYEQYF. As DNA, the CDR3 is TGCAGTAATAGCGGTCCCTACGAGCAGTACTTC.

The chain joins TRBV19 to TRBJ2-1, with D hard to call. This CDR3 has 15 amino acids. The germline gives CDR1 LNHDA, CDR2 SQIVND (reference sequence). V was clipped by 5 bases and J by 8 bases, with 19 bases between them. In DNA form, the CDR3 reads TGTGCCAGTAGTTCATACGGGCGGCCACCACATGAGCAGTTCTTC. Amino acids: CASSSYGRPPHEQFF.

This clone has only a few counts. This chain joins TRBV28 and TRBJ2-7; TRBD1 is a possible D gene (5 bases). The germline V gene encodes CDR1 MDHEN and CDR2 SYDVKM. The CDR3 length is 15 residues. Trimming took off 5 bases at V and 3 bases at J, with 17 bases between the two ends. CDR3 bases: TGTGCCAGCAGTGCCCCGAGGCAGGGTCTCTACGAGCAGTACTTC. Encoded protein: CASSAPRQGLYEQYF.

The rearrangement joins TRBV30 to TRBJ2-7, with TRBD1 identical over 10 bases. This CDR3 has 13 amino acids. Germline loops: CDR1 GTSNPN, CDR2 SVGIG (reference sequence). Trimming at V came to 2 bases and at J to 9 bases, leaving 7 bases not matched to a gene. CDR3 residues: CAWSSGTGERQYF. In DNA, the CDR3 is TGTGCCTGGAGTTCCGGGACAGGGGAGCGGCAGTACTTC.

The CDR3 region has the DNA TGCGCCAGCACTCGAATCGAGGGGGCAGGAGATACGCAGTATTTT. Translated, it gives CASTRIEGAGDTQYF. This chain links TRBV5-1 with TRBJ2-3, with 7 positions matching TRBD1. The CDR3 totals 15 residues. CDR1 SGHRS and CDR2 YFSETQ come from the germline V gene. After removal of 6 bases from V and 5 bases from J, the junction contained 12 bases not matched to a gene.

The rearrangement links TRBV5-1 to TRBJ1-5; no clear D gene. V was clipped by 0 bases and J by 5 bases, with 9 bases between them. CDR3 length equals 14 residues. Germline V CDR1 and CDR2: SGHRS, YFSETQ. Written as DNA, the CDR3 is TGCGCCAGCAGCTTGGTCCCATCAGATCAGCCCCAGCATTTT. Amino acids: CASSLVPSDQPQHF.

The rearrangement links TRBV11-3 to TRBJ1-1, with a weak D call TRBD1 (5 bases). Trimming took 5 bases from V and 8 from J, leaving 18 bases between them. The CDR3 is 14 amino acids. CDR1 SGHNT and CDR2 YENEEA come from the germline V gene. CDR3 coding DNA: TGTGCCAGCAGCGCTGACGGTGGGGCGGGCGAAGCTTTCTTT. Protein sequence: CASSADGGAGEAFF.